The T cell receptor (beta chain) described here comes from a study of cytomegalovirus exposure and HLA in healthy donors. Study-wide background: It was reported in a later analysis that the approximately 120 validation repertoires used the same platform as the 500 to 700 first-cohort repertoires. Broader study findings: The classifier reportedly diagnosed cytomegalovirus status with high sensitivity and specificity. CMV antigen specificity of a few CMV-associated chains was confirmed in vitro. Most observed TCR sequences were rare, whereas some public TCRs were detected in many donors.

This clone was counted at least ten times. What it binds is unknown. Generated by immunoSEQ multiplex PCR, the TCRdb table keeps only in-frame clones and is missing some. This sample has 220,000 or so clones, with around four fifths found just once. Germline loops: CDR1 MRHNA, CDR2 SNTAGT. CDR3 length equals 14 residues. The V end was cut by 6 bases, the J end by 0 bases, with 10 bases between. The sequence derives from a woman in her late teens or twenties in good health and CMV-seronegative. V is TRBV6-4 and J is TRBJ2-3, with D possibly matching TRBD2 (6 bases). Sequencing input: PBMCs. The CDR3 is CASSPAGSTDTQYF. CDR3 bases: TGTGCCAGCAGCCCCGCGGGGAGCACAGATACGCAGTATTTT.